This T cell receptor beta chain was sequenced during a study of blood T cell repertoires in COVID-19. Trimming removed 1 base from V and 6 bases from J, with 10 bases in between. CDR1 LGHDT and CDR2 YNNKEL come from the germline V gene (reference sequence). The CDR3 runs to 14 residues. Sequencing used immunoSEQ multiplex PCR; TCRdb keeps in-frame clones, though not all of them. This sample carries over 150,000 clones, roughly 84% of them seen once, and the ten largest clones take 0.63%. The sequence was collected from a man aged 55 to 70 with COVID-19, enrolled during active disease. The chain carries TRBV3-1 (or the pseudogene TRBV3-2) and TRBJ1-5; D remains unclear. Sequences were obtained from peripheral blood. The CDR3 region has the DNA TGTGCCAGCAGCCAAGTAGAAGGAGGTCAGCCCCAGCATTTT. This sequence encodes CASSQVEGGQPQHF.